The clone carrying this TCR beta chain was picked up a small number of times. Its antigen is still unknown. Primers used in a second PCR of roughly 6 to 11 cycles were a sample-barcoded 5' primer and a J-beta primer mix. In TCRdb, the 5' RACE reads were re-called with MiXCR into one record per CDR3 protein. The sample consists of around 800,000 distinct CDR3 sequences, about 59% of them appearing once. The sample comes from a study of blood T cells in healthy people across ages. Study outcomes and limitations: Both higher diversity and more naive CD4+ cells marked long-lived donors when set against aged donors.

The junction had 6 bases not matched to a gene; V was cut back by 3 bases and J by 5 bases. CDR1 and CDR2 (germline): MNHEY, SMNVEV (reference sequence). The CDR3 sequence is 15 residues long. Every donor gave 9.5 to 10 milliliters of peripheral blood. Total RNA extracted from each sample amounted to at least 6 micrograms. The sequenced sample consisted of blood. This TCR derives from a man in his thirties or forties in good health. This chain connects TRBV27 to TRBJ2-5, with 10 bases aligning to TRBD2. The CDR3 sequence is CASSLFSGGPETQYF. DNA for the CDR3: TGTGCCAGCAGTTTGTTTAGCGGGGGGCCGGAGACCCAGTACTTC.